The rows below give T cell receptor beta chains drawn from one sample of a study of beta chain features in type 1 diabetes. Method: immunoSEQ multiplex PCR; TCRdb's copy keeps in-frame clones and lacks some. The sample lists a few hundred thousand clones; about 15% were seen once. The sequenced sample was naive CD4+ T cells from blood. The receptors stem from a man aged 30-40 years with type 1 diabetes. CDR3s include the opening cysteine and the closing phenylalanine or tryptophan. D genes are given only for firm matches. Size is stated for part of the rows, as once, few or many counts, or as a class when the clone is expanded.

CDR3 DNA	CDR3 protein	clone size	D gene	V gene	J gene
TGTGCCAGCAGCGTCCAGGACCAAGAGACCCAGTACTTC	CASSVQDQETQYF	NA	NA	TRBV9	TRBJ2-5
TGTGCCAGTAGTATAGCCCCCGGCTCCTACAATGAGCAGTTCTTC	CASSIAPGSYNEQFF	NA	NA	TRBV19	TRBJ2-1
TGTGCCAGCAGCCTCCAGGGGATGAACACTGAAGCTTTCTTT	CASSLQGMNTEAFF	NA	NA	TRBV14	TRBJ1-1
TGTGCCAGCAGCTCCGGGACAGGAGGGAACACCGGGGAGCTGTTTTTT	CASSSGTGGNTGELFF	NA	TRBD1	TRBV7-7	TRBJ2-2
TGTGCCAGCAGCTCTCTAGCGGGAGGGGGGGAGACCCAGTACTTC	CASSSLAGGGETQYF	NA	TRBD2	TRBV9	TRBJ2-5
TGTGCCAGCAGTTTGAGACTTACCTCTGGCCACGAGCAGTACTTC	CASSLRLTSGHEQYF	NA	NA	TRBV27	TRBJ2-7
TGTGCCAGCAGTGAAGGAGGGGGGGCGGGCCAGCCCCAGCATTTT	CASSEGGGAGQPQHF	NA	NA	TRBV2	TRBJ1-5
TGTGCCTGGAGTCCTGGACATAACACCGGGGAGCTGTTTTTT	CAWSPGHNTGELFF	NA	NA	TRBV30	TRBJ2-2
TGTGCCAGCAGTCCGTTCGGGAGCACTGAAGCTTTCTTT	CASSPFGSTEAFF	NA	NA	TRBV6-6	TRBJ1-1
TGTGCCAGCAGCTCCGCACTGGCGAACACCGGGGAGCTGTTTTTT	CASSSALANTGELFF	NA	NA	TRBV5-4	TRBJ2-2
TGTGCCAGCAGTTCCGAAAGCGGTGCCTACAATGAGCAGTTCTTC	CASSSESGAYNEQFF	few	NA	TRBV6-5	TRBJ2-1
TGCGCCAGCAGCACTCGGGCGGGGGACGGACGGTTCCAAGAGACCCAGTACTTC	CASSTRAGDGRFQETQYF	few	TRBD2	TRBV4-1	TRBJ2-5
TGCGCCAGCAGCTTGGGGGAGTGGGTGAATGAGCAGTTCTTC	CASSLGEWVNEQFF	few	NA	TRBV5-1	TRBJ2-1
TGTGCCAGCAGCGTACGACAGGGCTTCACAGATACGCAGTATTTT	CASSVRQGFTDTQYF	few	TRBD1	TRBV7-2	TRBJ2-3
TGTGCCAGCAGCTTAGTAGAGCAGTTCTTC	CASSLVEQFF	few	NA	TRBV11-2	TRBJ2-1
TGTGCCAGCAGCTTAAGGGACAACTCCTACGAGCAGTACTTC	CASSLRDNSYEQYF	NA	NA	TRBV7-9	TRBJ2-7
TGTGCTAGTGGTTTGCTCCCATCCGGGCTAGCGGAAAAAACCGGGGAGCTGTTTTTT	CASGLLPSGLAEKTGELFF	NA	TRBD2	TRBV12-5	TRBJ2-2
TGCGCCAGCGGGAGTAGCGACGAGCAGTACTTC	CASGSSDEQYF	NA	NA	TRBV4-1	TRBJ2-7
TGCGCCAGCAGCCCCCGGGGCTATGGCTACACCTTC	CASSPRGYGYTF	few	NA	TRBV5-1	TRBJ1-2
TGCGCCAGCAGCTTGGCCCCAACAGGGGAAGAGACCCAGTACTTC	CASSLAPTGEETQYF	few	TRBD1	TRBV5-1	TRBJ2-5
TGCGCCAGCAGCTTGGATGAGGGCGAGCAGTACTTC	CASSLDEGEQYF	NA	NA	TRBV5-1	TRBJ2-7
TGTGCCAGCAGGACATACACCGGGGAGCTGTTTTTT	CASRTYTGELFF	NA	NA	TRBV27	TRBJ2-2
TGCGCCAGCGCCCAACAGGGTTGGGGATTGGAGACCCAGTACTTC	CASAQQGWGLETQYF	many	NA	TRBV23-1	TRBJ2-5
TGTGCCTGGAGTGTCGCCGGTTATAGCAATCAGCCCCAGCATTTT	CAWSVAGYSNQPQHF	NA	NA	TRBV30	TRBJ1-5
TGCGCCAGCAGCTTGGGCCCAGGACTAGCGGACTACGAGCAGTACTTC	CASSLGPGLADYEQYF	NA	TRBD2	TRBV5-1	TRBJ2-7
TGTGCCAGCAGCCAAGACGGGGGAGGGCTGGGCTATGGCTACACCTTC	CASSQDGGGLGYGYTF	few	NA	TRBV4-2	TRBJ1-2
TGTGCCAGCAGTTACGGCGAAAAACTGTTTTTT	CASSYGEKLFF	NA	NA	TRBV6-5	TRBJ1-4
TGTGCCAGCAGCGTAGTTGAGGGCGGGGGCTACACCTTC	CASSVVEGGGYTF	few	NA	TRBV9	TRBJ1-2
TGTGCCAGTTCACCGGACACGTACCAAGAGACCCAGTACTTC	CASSPDTYQETQYF	few	NA	TRBV19	TRBJ2-5
TGTGCCAGCAGCCGGGACAGATACAATGAGCAGTTCTTC	CASSRDRYNEQFF	NA	TRBD1	TRBV7-9	TRBJ2-1
TGTGCCAGCAGCGTACCTGTTCAGGGGAGCCCCTACGAGCAGTACTTC	CASSVPVQGSPYEQYF	few	NA	TRBV9	TRBJ2-7
TGTGCCAGCAGCCCTCGGACAGGAACGGGCGAGCAGTACTTC	CASSPRTGTGEQYF	few	TRBD1	TRBV11-2	TRBJ2-7
TGTGCCATCAGTGTTCCAGGGAACACTGAAGCTTTCTTT	CAISVPGNTEAFF	few	NA	TRBV10-3	TRBJ1-1
TGTGCCAGCAGCTTATCCAGTGCAACTAATGAAAAACTGTTTTTT	CASSLSSATNEKLFF	NA	NA	TRBV5-5	TRBJ1-4
TGTGCCAGCAGCGTAGCGGCGGGGGATTTAGATACGCAGTATTTT	CASSVAAGDLDTQYF	NA	TRBD2	TRBV9	TRBJ2-3
TGTGCCAGCTCACCCGGGACAGTCGAGCAGTACTTC	CASSPGTVEQYF	NA	TRBD1	TRBV18	TRBJ2-7
TGTGCCAGCAGCCCCCTCGTCGCGGGTGGGCTCGGGGCCCAGTACTTC	CASSPLVAGGLGAQYF	NA	NA	TRBV7-8	TRBJ2-5
TGTGCCTGGAGTACGGGGGATAAGAATCAGCCCCAGCATTTT	CAWSTGDKNQPQHF	few	NA	TRBV30	TRBJ1-5
TGTGCCAGCAGCACGACTAGCGGGGGCACTACTAGCACAGATACGCAGTATTTT	CASSTTSGGTTSTDTQYF	NA	TRBD2	TRBV5-4	TRBJ2-3
TGTGCCAGCAGGACACTAGCGGGGGCAACCTACAATGAGCAGTTCTTC	CASRTLAGATYNEQFF	few	TRBD2	TRBV2	TRBJ2-1
TGTGCTAGTGGTTCAGACATGGGACTCAACACCGGGGAGCTGTTTTTT	CASGSDMGLNTGELFF	NA	NA	TRBV12-5	TRBJ2-2
TGTGCCAGCAGCTTAGCGGGGGGCTACAATGAGCAGTTCTTC	CASSLAGGYNEQFF	NA	NA	TRBV7-6	TRBJ2-1
TGCAGCGTTGAACCCAGACTTGGAAACACCATATATTTT	CSVEPRLGNTIYF	NA	NA	TRBV29-1	TRBJ1-3
TGTGCCAGCACCTTAGCGGGCGGCACTGAAGCTTTCTTT	CASTLAGGTEAFF	NA	NA	TRBV25-1	TRBJ1-1
TGTGCCAGCTCACCACCGGGACAGGGCCTCTACGAGCAGTACTTC	CASSPPGQGLYEQYF	NA	TRBD1	TRBV18	TRBJ2-7
TGCGCCAGCAGCCAAGCCGGGACAGGGGGCGATGAGCAGTACTTC	CASSQAGTGGDEQYF	NA	TRBD1	TRBV4-1	TRBJ2-7
TGTGCCAGCAGCTCTTCAGCACTAGCCGGGGGGGCCTACAATGAGCAGTTCTTC	CASSSSALAGGAYNEQFF	NA	TRBD2	TRBV7-9	TRBJ2-1
TGTGCCAGCAGTGAGAGCTCCTACGAGCAGTACTTC	CASSESSYEQYF	few	NA	TRBV2	TRBJ2-7
TGTGCCAGCAGGCGACAGGGGCAAGTCAACACTGAAGCTTTCTTT	CASRRQGQVNTEAFF	NA	TRBD1	TRBV25-1	TRBJ1-1
TGCGCCAGCAGAAGGACTAGCGGCTCCTACGAGCAGTACTTC	CASRRTSGSYEQYF	few	TRBD2	TRBV5-1	TRBJ2-7
TGCGCCAGCAGCTTGGCTGCAGAACCAGATACGCAGTATTTT	CASSLAAEPDTQYF	few	NA	TRBV5-1	TRBJ2-3
TGCGCCAGCAGCCTTGAACGGGAGAGCAATGAGCAGTTCTTC	CASSLERESNEQFF	NA	NA	TRBV5-1	TRBJ2-1
TGTGCCAGCAGCTTAGGGCGGGCAACTCAGTACTTC	CASSLGRATQYF	few	NA	TRBV11-2	TRBJ2-5
TGTGCCAGCAATGACAGGGGGAAAGGAGCTTTCTTT	CASNDRGKGAFF	few	TRBD1	TRBV2	TRBJ1-1
TGTGCCAGCAGCCAAGACGGGAACCCCCGCGGCTACACCTTC	CASSQDGNPRGYTF	few	NA	TRBV14	TRBJ1-2